Included here is one T cell receptor beta chain sequence, with context. Its antigen is not identified. This sample stems from a study of shared clonotypes between healthy human individuals. The overall study: Aged 18 to 49, the donors were a couple of women and a few men. Whole-study findings and limits: Sharing across a few donors was seen in 4.5% to 6.5% of naive CD4 clonotypes.

Germline CDR1 GTSNPN, CDR2 SVGIG (reference sequence). The CDR3 loop spans 17 amino acids. Trimming stripped 4 bases from V and 14 bases from J, with 34 bases between. Each subset's genomic DNA was shared equally among a number of immunoSEQ plates. Measured with immunoSEQ multiplex PCR; TCRdb has only the in-frame clones, and not every one. The sample holds around 690,000 clones, roughly 91% seen once. This receptor was taken from a man younger than 35 in good health. Some clones in this sample may be carry-over from other donors' samples. Specimen: memory CD8+ T cells from PBMCs. Described subset: CD45RO+ cells pooled with CCR7-negative TemRA cells. The chain uses TRBV30 and TRBJ2-3, with D possibly TRBD2 on 5 matching bases. The CDR3 here is CAWMASPGPTSLARWYF. For the CDR3, the DNA is TGTGCCTGGATGGCCAGCCCGGGTCCTACATCGCTAGCCAGATGGTATTTT.